The clone carrying this T cell receptor beta chain was seen at least ten times. This sample was included in a study of T cells in Graves' hyperthyroidism and ophthalmopathy. TCR beta CDR3 sequences were amplified from RNA transcripts. TCR CDR3 underwent first-round RT-PCR with the HTBI primer set. TCRdb re-called the multiplex PCR reads through MiXCR, storing one row per CDR3 protein. The sample yields about 560,000 distinct CDR3 sequences, 14% seen once. The CDR3 is 15 amino acids. Unmatched junction bases numbered 4, after V lost 0 bases and J lost 5 bases. Germline loops: CDR1 LGHDT, CDR2 YNNKEL (reference sequence).

Sequencing was done on a sample of blood. The sequence was obtained from a woman between 40 and 50 years old with Graves' hyperthyroidism. The chain recombines TRBV3-1 with TRBJ2-7; 10 bases match TRBD2. The CDR3 DNA reads TGTGCCAGCAGCCAAGAAGCGGGAGGGCCCAACGAGCAGTACTTC. It encodes CASSQEAGGPNEQYF.